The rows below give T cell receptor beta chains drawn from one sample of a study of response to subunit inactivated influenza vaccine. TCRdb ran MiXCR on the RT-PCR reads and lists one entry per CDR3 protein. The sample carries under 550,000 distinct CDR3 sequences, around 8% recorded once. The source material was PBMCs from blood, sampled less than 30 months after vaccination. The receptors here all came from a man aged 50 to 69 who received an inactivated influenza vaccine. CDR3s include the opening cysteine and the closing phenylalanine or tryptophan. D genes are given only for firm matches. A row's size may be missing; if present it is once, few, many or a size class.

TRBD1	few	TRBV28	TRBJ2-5	TGTGCCAGCAGTCCAGAGCAGGGGGTTGAAGAGACCCAGTACTTC	CASSPEQGVEETQYF
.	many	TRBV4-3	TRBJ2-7	TGCGCCAGCAGCCAAGGGAGGGACGGATACTACGAGCAGTACTTC	CASSQGRDGYYEQYF
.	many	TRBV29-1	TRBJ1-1	TGCAGCGTTAGTAGCGGGGGTGAAGCTTTCTTT	CSVSSGGEAFF
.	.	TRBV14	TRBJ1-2	TGTGCCAGCAGCCAATACTTAAATTGGGATGGCTACACCTTC	CASSQYLNWDGYTF
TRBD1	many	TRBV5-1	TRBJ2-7	TGCGCCAGCAGCTTGGGGACAGGGGAAGGCAGACTGTACTTC	CASSLGTGEGRLYF
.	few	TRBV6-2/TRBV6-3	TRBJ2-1	TGTGCCAGCAGTTACCGCGTGGGCATCGGCTCCTACAATGAGCAGTTCTTC	CASSYRVGIGSYNEQFF
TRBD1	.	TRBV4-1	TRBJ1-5	TGCGCCAGCAGCCCCTTTGGACTGGACAGGGGGCCGGTGGGCAATCAGCCCCAGCATTTT	CASSPFGLDRGPVGNQPQHF
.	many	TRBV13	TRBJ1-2	TGTGCCAGCAGTTCGCACACCCTAGATAGCTATGGCTACACCTTC	CASSSHTLDSYGYTF
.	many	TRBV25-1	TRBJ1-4	TGTGCCAGCAGCACAGGAACTAATGAAAAACTGTTTTTT	CASSTGTNEKLFF
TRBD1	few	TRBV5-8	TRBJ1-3	TGTGCCAGCAGCCTGAGAACAGGGGTAGGAAACACCATATATTTT	CASSLRTGVGNTIYF
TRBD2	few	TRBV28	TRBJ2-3	TGTGCCAGCAGTACACCTAGCGGGAGAACAGATACGCAGTATTTT	CASSTPSGRTDTQYF
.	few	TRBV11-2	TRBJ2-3	TGTGCCAGCAGCAACAGCGATTTAGCGACAGATACGCAGTATTTT	CASSNSDLATDTQYF
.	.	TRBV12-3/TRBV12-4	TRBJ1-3	TGTGCCAGCACGACCCGGGGCCGAAACACCATATATTTT	CASTTRGRNTIYF
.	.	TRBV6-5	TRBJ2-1	TGTGCCAGCAGCGACCGAAGGGCTCAGTTCTTC	CASSDRRAQFF
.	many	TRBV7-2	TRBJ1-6	TGTGCCAGCAGCACAGGACAGACCTCGAATTCACCCCTCCACTTT	CASSTGQTSNSPLHF
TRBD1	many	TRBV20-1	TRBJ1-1	TGCAGTGCTAGGGACAGGGGGACCACTGAAGCTTTCTTT	CSARDRGTTEAFF
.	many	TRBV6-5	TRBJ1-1	TGTGCCAGCAGTTGGGGCCTCGGGACGCCCAACACTGAAGCTTTCTTT	CASSWGLGTPNTEAFF
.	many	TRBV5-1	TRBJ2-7	TGCGCCAGCAGCTTGGGAGGGTCGGAGTCCTACGAGCAGTACTTC	CASSLGGSESYEQYF
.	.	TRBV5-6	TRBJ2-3	TGTGCCAGCAGCCTCGGCGCGGGGGCGGTCACAGATACGCAGTATTTT	CASSLGAGAVTDTQYF
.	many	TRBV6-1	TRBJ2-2	TGTGCCAGCAGGCTTACGGGTGCCGGCACCGGGGAGCTGTTTTTT	CASRLTGAGTGELFF
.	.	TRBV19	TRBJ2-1	TGTGCCAGTAGTATAGCGGGTTGGAATGAGCAGTTCTTC	CASSIAGWNEQFF
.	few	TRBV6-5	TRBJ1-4	TGTGCCAGCAGTTACTCGAGAATGGCTGGTGAAAAACTGTTTTTT	CASSYSRMAGEKLFF
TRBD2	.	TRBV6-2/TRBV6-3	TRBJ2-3	TGTGCCAGCAGTTACTCGGGTGGACTAGCGGGGGGGAAACCGACGCTTACAGATACGCAGTATTTT	CASSYSGGLAGGKPTLTDTQYF
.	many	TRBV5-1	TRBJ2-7	TGCGCCAGCAGCTTGGCGCCAGGGTCCTACGAGCAGTACTTC	CASSLAPGSYEQYF
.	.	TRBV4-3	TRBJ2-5	TGCGCCAGCAGCCAAGATTGGCGGATCCAAGAGACCCAGTACTTC	CASSQDWRIQETQYF
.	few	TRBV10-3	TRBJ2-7	TGTGCCATCAGTGACCCCGGTCCCGTCAGCGAGCAGTACTTC	CAISDPGPVSEQYF
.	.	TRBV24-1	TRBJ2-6	TGTGCCACCATGAGGGGTTTGCCTAGCTCTGGGGCCAACGTCCTGACTTTC	CATMRGLPSSGANVLTF
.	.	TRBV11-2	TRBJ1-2	TGTGCCAGCAGCGCACCAGACGGATTTAACTATGGCTACACCTTC	CASSAPDGFNYGYTF
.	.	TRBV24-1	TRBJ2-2	TGTGCCACCAGTGATCCCGGACAAGCCGGGGAGCTGTTTTTT	CATSDPGQAGELFF
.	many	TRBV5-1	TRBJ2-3	TGCGCCAGCAGCTTGTCAGGGTCCGGTGATACGCAGTATTTT	CASSLSGSGDTQYF
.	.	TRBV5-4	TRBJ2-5	TGTGCCAGCAGCACCCTCGGGAGACGGAAAGAGACCCAGTACTTC	CASSTLGRRKETQYF
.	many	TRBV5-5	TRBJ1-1	TGTGCCAGCAGCTTCGGCAGGGTGAACACTGAAGCTTTCTTT	CASSFGRVNTEAFF
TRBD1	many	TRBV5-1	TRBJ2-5	TGCGCCAGCAGCACCGGGACAGTAAGTCGGGAGACCCAGTACTTC	CASSTGTVSRETQYF
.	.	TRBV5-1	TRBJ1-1	TGCGCCAGCAGCTTGCTCGGCGAGGGGGCTTTCTTT	CASSLLGEGAFF
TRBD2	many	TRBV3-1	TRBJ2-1	TGTGCCAGCAGCTTTTTAGCGGGGAATGAGCAGTTCTTC	CASSFLAGNEQFF
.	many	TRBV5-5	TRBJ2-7	TGTGCCAGCAGCCCCGACTACGAGCAGTACTTC	CASSPDYEQYF
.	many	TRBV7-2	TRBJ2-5	TGTGCCAGCAGCCAGGGGGGTCGAGAGACCCAGTACTTC	CASSQGGRETQYF
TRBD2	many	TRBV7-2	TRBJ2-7	TGTGCCAGCAGCTTACGTGGGAGGGCCGGCGAGCAGTACTTC	CASSLRGRAGEQYF
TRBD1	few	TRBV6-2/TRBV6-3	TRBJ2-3	TGTGCCAGCAGTCAGTTACAGGGGGTCGGCACAGATACGCAGTATTTT	CASSQLQGVGTDTQYF
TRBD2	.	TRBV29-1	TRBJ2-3	TGCAGCACGACTAGCGGGAGCTCTAGCACAGATACGCAGTATTTT	CSTTSGSSSTDTQYF
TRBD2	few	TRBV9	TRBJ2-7	TGTGCCAGCAGCGTAGCTGGCGGACTAGCGGGAGAGTTATACGAGCAGTACTTC	CASSVAGGLAGELYEQYF
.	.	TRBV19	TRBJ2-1	TGTGCCACCTCGACTTGGAATGAGCAGTTCTTC	CATSTWNEQFF
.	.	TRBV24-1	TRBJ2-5	TGTGCCACCAGTGACCTGGCGAGGAAGACCCAGTACTTC	CATSDLARKTQYF
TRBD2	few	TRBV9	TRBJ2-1	TGTGCCAGCAGCGTCTCGGGAGGAATAACCTACAATGAGCAGTTCTTC	CASSVSGGITYNEQFF
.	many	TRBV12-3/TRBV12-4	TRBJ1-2	TGTGCCAGCAGTTTAGACAGGGTAGATGGCTACACCTTC	CASSLDRVDGYTF